The T cell receptor beta chain described here comes from a study of blood T cell repertoires in COVID-19. For the study at large: The samples span acute and convalescent COVID-19 from the United States, Italy and Spain.

This study enrolled people aged about 18 to 100 from about two dozen US geographic areas. Two negative PCRs, clearance, or symptom resolution characterized the recovered Cohort 3 donors. As handled by the study authors: Quantification of nucleated cells was approximated via reference gene primer amplification. TCRdb's table, derived via immunoSEQ multiplex PCR, lists solely in-frame clones and lacks some. V and J calls and clone size are those listed in that table; D and trimming were worked out from the DNA. This table has 200,000 to 250,000 clones, approximately 80% appearing once. In germline, CDR1 is SGHRS, CDR2 YFSETQ. The CDR3 length is 16 residues. With 4 bases clipped from V and 5 bases from J, the junction kept 11 bases outside the gene matches.

The V and J genes are TRBV5-1 and TRBJ2-7, with TRBD2 identical over 11 bases. The TCR sequence derives from a man aged 40-55 years who had recovered from COVID-19. What was sequenced was PBMCs or T cells enriched from blood (not recorded which). Here the CDR3 reads CASSPIAGGPSDEQYF. For the CDR3, the DNA is TGCGCCAGCAGCCCAATAGCGGGAGGGCCTTCTGACGAGCAGTACTTC.